One sample yielded the 25 T cell receptor beta chains listed below, sequenced in a study of blood T cell repertoires in COVID-19. Sequencing was performed with immunoSEQ multiplex PCR; in TCRdb, only in-frame clones are kept and a portion is missing. Here the sample spans under 250,000 clones, approximately 82% being singletons. Material for sequencing was peripheral blood. These receptors were taken from a woman aged 65 to 85 with active or convalescent COVID-19.

The chain is built from TRBV5-1 and TRBJ2-7; weak D call: TRBD2 (6 bases). Germline V gene data show CDR1 as SGHRS and CDR2 as YFSETQ. Trimming left V 5 bases short and J 0 bases short, with 12 bases between. The CDR3 covers 14 residues. CDR3 region: CASRREAGSYEQYF. In DNA form, the CDR3 reads TGCGCCAGCAGGAGGGAGGCTGGCTCCTACGAGCAGTACTTC.

This chain joins TRBV10-1 and TRBJ1-1; the match to TRBD1 covers 10 bases. Trimming removed 3 bases from V and 6 bases from J; junction bases left unmatched: 1. Per the germline V gene, CDR1 is WNHNN and CDR2 is SYGVQD (reference sequence). This CDR3 has 13 amino acids. The CDR3 sequence: CASSEGTGAEAFF. CDR3 DNA sequence: TGCGCCAGCAGTGAAGGGACAGGGGCTGAAGCTTTCTTT.

V is TRBV5-4 and J is TRBJ1-2; 7 positions agree with TRBD1. Germline V CDR1 and CDR2: SGHNT, YYREEE (reference sequence). The J segment lost 7 bases and the V segment lost 0 bases, leaving 6 bases of the junction unmatched. The length of the CDR3 is 14 residues. CDR3 sequence: CASSLEAGGIGYTF. The CDR3 bases are TGTGCCAGCAGCTTGGAGGCAGGGGGAATTGGCTACACCTTC.

V and J are TRBV18 and TRBJ1-2; no firm D call. This CDR3 is 15 amino acids long. Trimming took 4 bases from V and 3 from J, leaving 15 bases between them. Per the germline V gene, CDR1 is KGHSH and CDR2 is LQKENI. The CDR3 bases are TGTGCCAGCTCACTACCCACGCCGGAGTACTATGGCTACACCTTC. The encoded protein is CASSLPTPEYYGYTF.

The chain carries TRBV28 and TRBJ1-1; D unclear. Looked up from germline, CDR1 is MDHEN and CDR2 is SYDVKM. The CDR3 loop spans 14 amino acids. V lost 2 bases and J lost 0, with 7 bases in between. The CDR3 bases are TGTGCCAGCAGTTTAGTCCCGGTGAACACTGAAGCTTTCTTT. Encoded protein: CASSLVPVNTEAFF.

V and J are TRBV6-2 or TRBV6-3 and TRBJ1-5; possibly TRBD1 for D (5 bases). Trimming stripped 6 bases from V and 7 bases from J, with 10 bases between. Germline V lookup: CDR1 MNHEY, CDR2 SVGEGT. CDR3 length: 12 amino acids. The CDR3 here is CASSPRGQPQHF. CDR3 DNA sequence: TGTGCCAGCAGCCCTCGGGGGCAGCCCCAGCATTTT.

The chain couples TRBV28 to TRBJ2-3; D is undetermined. The CDR3 contains 14 residues. The V and J ends lost 4 bases and 0 bases respectively, with 8 bases between them. Germline-derived CDR1 and CDR2 are MDHEN and SYDVKM. For the CDR3, the DNA is TGTGCCAGCAGTTGGGCCAGTAGCACAGATACGCAGTATTTT. This gives the protein CASSWASSTDTQYF.

This chain links TRBV12-3 or TRBV12-4 with TRBJ2-1; tentative D call: TRBD2 (6 bases). V dropped 7 bases and J dropped 6 bases, with 13 bases sitting between them. This CDR3 spans 13 amino acids. CDR3 sequence reads: CASTISGPNEQFF. CDR3 sequence (DNA): TGTGCCAGCACCATAAGCGGGCCCAATGAGCAGTTCTTC.

J is TRBJ2-7 and V is TRBV10-2; no definite D call. Germline V gene data show CDR1 as WSHSY and CDR2 as SAAADI. V lost 2 bases, J lost 6 bases, and 14 bases lay in between. The CDR3 consists of 14 residues. CDR3 region: CASSEKRSGGEQYF. The CDR3 DNA sequence: TGCGCCAGCAGTGAGAAGAGGAGTGGTGGCGAGCAGTACTTC.

This chain connects TRBV7-9 to TRBJ2-7; tentatively, D is TRBD2 (5 bases). Trimming cost V 5 bases and J 7 bases, with 21 bases left between them. Germline-derived CDR1 and CDR2 are SEHNR and FQNEAQ (reference sequence). There are 15 residues in the CDR3. For the CDR3, the DNA is TGTGCCAGCAGCCAGGTAGGGAGCGCTATAAGGGAGCAGTACTTC. Protein sequence: CASSQVGSAIREQYF.

V usage is TRBV7-8 and J usage is TRBJ1-2, with 9 bases that match TRBD1. CDR3 length: 14 residues. Trimming took 5 bases from V and 8 from J; bases not matched to a gene: 9. CDR1 is SGHVS, CDR2 FQNEAQ, per germline. The CDR3 sequence: CASSPGTGIWGYTF. As DNA, the CDR3 is TGTGCCAGCAGCCCCGGGACAGGGATATGGGGCTACACCTTC.

This rearrangement joins TRBV24-1 to TRBJ2-5; D uncertain. V gave up 3 bases and J gave up 0 bases, with 4 bases separating them. CDR1 is KGHDR and CDR2 is SFDVKD in the germline V gene. The CDR3 length is 13 residues. This CDR3 reads CATSDPYQETQYF. The CDR3 nucleotides are TGTGCCACCAGTGATCCGTACCAAGAGACCCAGTACTTC.

The V and J genes are TRBV3-1 (or the pseudogene TRBV3-2) and TRBJ1-1; unclear D gene. The V and J ends lost 6 bases and 4 bases respectively, with 12 bases between them. Germline CDR1 LGHDT, CDR2 YNNKEL (reference sequence). CDR3 length equals 13 residues. CDR3 nucleotide sequence: TGTGCCAGCAGGGCCCGTTTGGTCACTGAAGCTTTCTTT. As protein: CASRARLVTEAFF.

CDR3 coding DNA: TGTGCCAGCCAGTCGCAGTCTGGAAACACCATATATTTT. Protein product: CASQSQSGNTIYF. The chain employs TRBV3-1 (or the pseudogene TRBV3-2) and TRBJ1-3; D gene uncertain. In germline, CDR1 is LGHDT, CDR2 YNNKEL (reference sequence). The CDR3 has 13 amino acids. Trimming cost V 8 bases and J 1 base, with 9 bases left between them.

The rearrangement joins TRBV2 to TRBJ1-6; D is uncertain. The V and J ends lost 4 bases and 0 bases respectively, with 10 bases between them. The CDR3 is made up of 16 amino acids. CDR1 and CDR2 (germline): SNHLY, FYNNEI. CDR3 sequence reads: CASSGSASSYNSPLHF. DNA for the CDR3: TGTGCCAGCAGTGGGTCAGCGTCCTCCTATAATTCACCCCTCCACTTT.

CDR3 sequence reads: CASSRNQGENYGYTF. The DNA for the CDR3 is TGTGCCAGCAGCCGCAACCAGGGGGAGAACTATGGCTACACCTTC. The rearrangement uses TRBV7-9 and TRBJ1-2; the match to TRBD1 covers 7 bases. From germline, CDR1 is SEHNR and CDR2 FQNEAQ (reference sequence). Trimming at V came to 5 bases and at J to 2 bases, leaving 8 bases not matched to a gene. The CDR3 spans 15 residues. The whole variable domain, remainder taken from reference TRBV7-9 and TRBJ1-2, is DTGVSQNPRHKITKRGQNVTFRCDPISEHNRLYWYRQTLGQGPEFLTYFQNEAQLEKSRLLSDRFSAERPKGSFSTLEIQRTEQGDSAMYLCASSRNQGENYGYTFGSGTRLTVV.

The chain recombines TRBV7-2 with TRBJ2-5; D unresolved. Germline CDR1 SGHTA, CDR2 FQGNSA. This CDR3 spans 11 amino acids. Trimming left V 8 bases short and J 7 bases short, with 11 bases between. For the CDR3, the DNA is TGTGCCAGCGAGGTCTACGGGACCCAGTACTTC. It yields the protein CASEVYGTQYF.

In its sample, this clone was seen once. Sequence at one end of the junction differs from germline and may be a read error. The chain combines TRBV11-3 with TRBJ1-1; D is unresolved. The CDR3 has 13 residues. Looked up from germline, CDR1 is SGHNT and CDR2 is YENEEA. The CDR3 is CASSLDPNSEALF. CDR3 coding DNA: TGTGCCAGCAGCTTAGATCCCAACAGTGAAGCTCTCTTT.

This clone was found once. V gene TRBV10-3 combines with J gene TRBJ2-1; a possible D gene is TRBD1 (6 bases). Germline loops: CDR1 ENHRY, CDR2 SYGVKD. Deletions cut 10 bases from V and 12 bases from J, with 25 bases between. The CDR3 is made up of 14 amino acids. CDR3: CATDEGDTHMGQFF. The CDR3 coding sequence is TGTGCCACCGACGAAGGGGACACTCACATGGGGCAGTTCTTC.

This clone was detected a few times. The rearrangement joins TRBV10-3 to TRBJ2-5; 8 nucleotides match TRBD1. Trimming at V came to 2 bases and at J to 5 bases, leaving 7 bases not matched to a gene. The CDR3 is 15 amino acids. In germline, CDR1 is ENHRY, CDR2 SYGVKD. The CDR3 DNA reads as TGTGCCATCAGTGAGGGGGACAGGAGGATGGAGACCCAGTACTTC. This translates into CAISEGDRRMETQYF.

This clone is a singleton in its sample. This chain joins TRBV3-1 (or the pseudogene TRBV3-2) and TRBJ2-2, with TRBD2 identical over 9 bases. CDR1 LGHDT and CDR2 YNNKEL come from the germline V gene (reference sequence). Losses at the gene ends were 5 bases for V and 5 bases for J; bases not matched to a gene: 9. There are 16 residues in the CDR3. This chain's CDR3 is CASSSRGLAGTGELFF. DNA for the CDR3: TGTGCCAGCAGCTCCAGAGGGCTAGCGGGGACCGGGGAGCTGTTTTTT.

This clone was detected a few times. V is TRBV5-4 and J is TRBJ1-6, with 8 bases that match TRBD1. The germline CDR1 and CDR2 sequences are SGHNT and YYREEE (reference sequence). After removal of 5 bases from V and 0 bases from J, the junction contained 4 bases not matched to a gene. The CDR3 consists of 16 residues. CDR3 sequence: CASSPGGGSYNSPLHF. In DNA form, the CDR3 reads TGTGCCAGCAGTCCAGGGGGCGGCTCCTATAATTCACCCCTCCACTTT.

The chain links TRBV2 to TRBJ1-5; no definite D call. The CDR3 length is 13 residues. Germline CDR1 SNHLY, CDR2 FYNNEI. V lost 6 bases, J lost 0 bases, and 6 bases lay in between. The CDR3 DNA is TGTGCCAGCAGGCAGAATAGCAATCAGCCCCAGCATTTT. It specifies CASRQNSNQPQHF. The full variable domain, with the rest looked up from reference TRBV2 and TRBJ1-5, is EPEVTQTPSHQVTQMGQEVILRCVPISNHLYFYWYRQILGQKVEFLVSFYNNEISEKSEIFDDQFSVERPDGSNFTLKIRSTKLEDSAMYFCASRQNSNQPQHFGDGTRLSIL.

The chain has TRBV24-1 and TRBJ2-3, with 12 bases lining up with TRBD2. Germline assignment: CDR1 KGHDR and CDR2 SFDVKD. The V and J ends lost 5 bases and 5 bases, in that order; junction bases with no gene match: 4. The CDR3 loop spans 15 amino acids. The CDR3 loop reads CATSGTSGAGDTQYF. The CDR3 coding sequence is TGTGCCACCAGTGGGACTAGCGGGGCTGGAGATACGCAGTATTTT.

The V call is TRBV7-8, the J call TRBJ1-1; 11 bases map to TRBD1. The ends lost 5 bases at V and 5 bases at J; junction bases unmatched: 7. Per germline, CDR1 SGHVS and CDR2 FQNEAQ. CDR3 length: 15 residues. The CDR3 region is CASSRVGTGGTEAFF. The CDR3 bases are TGTGCCAGCAGCAGGGTAGGGACAGGGGGGACTGAAGCTTTCTTT.